The 3 T cell receptor beta chains presented below share a single source sample, sequenced in a study of glioma-infiltrating T cells after dendritic cell vaccination. The assay was immunoSEQ multiplex PCR, and TCRdb's table has in-frame clones only and misses some. The data hold approximately 60,000 clones, with roughly 86% observed a single time. Time point meaning: after dendritic cell vaccination, including at tumor progression/relapse. This specimen consisted of blood, obtained after dendritic cell vaccination. The receptors were sampled from a human donor with glioblastoma.

This rearrangement joins TRBV6-5 to TRBJ2-3, with a possible D match to TRBD2 (5 bases). Germline CDR1 is MNHEY and CDR2 is SVGAGI. The V end lost 6 bases, the J end lost 3 bases, and 13 bases lay between the germline ends. The CDR3 sequence is 14 residues long. CDR3 in amino acids: CASRRLEATDTQYF. CDR3 bases: TGTGCCAGCAGACGGCTGGAGGCGACAGATACGCAGTATTTT.

The chain links TRBV29-1 to TRBJ2-1, with TRBD2 matching over 11 bases. Germline values: CDR1 SQVTM, CDR2 ANQGSEA. J was trimmed by 6 bases and V by 1 base; bases with no gene match: 2. The CDR3 covers 14 residues. DNA for the CDR3: TGCAGCGTTGAAGGGACTAGCGGGCCCAATGAGCAGTTCTTC. This sequence encodes CSVEGTSGPNEQFF.

The V and J genes are TRBV5-4 and TRBJ2-5, with a tentative D call TRBD2 (6 bases). The CDR3 runs to 16 residues. Germline CDR1 SGHNT, CDR2 YYREEE (reference sequence). V was trimmed by 4 bases and J by 5 bases, leaving 21 bases between them. CDR3 loop: CASSGGTRVTRETQYF. The CDR3 DNA reads as TGTGCCAGCAGCGGCGGGACTCGTGTAACTCGGGAGACCCAGTACTTC.